The 25 T cell receptor beta chains reported below all come from one sample, sequenced in a study of blood T cell repertoires in COVID-19. Generated by immunoSEQ multiplex PCR, the TCRdb table keeps only in-frame clones and is missing some. This sample has 95,000 or so clones; more than 80% occur once, and the top ten carry approximately 25%. The specimen was peripheral blood. These receptors all come from a human donor in a cohort sampled during active COVID-19.

The rearrangement uses TRBV4-1 and TRBJ1-5; tentative D call: TRBD1 (6 bases). V was trimmed by 1 base and J by 5 bases, leaving 12 bases between them. This CDR3 contains 15 residues. Germline assignment: CDR1 MGHRA and CDR2 YSYEKL. CDR3 protein: CASSQVVQGHQPQHF. DNA of the CDR3: TGCGCCAGCAGCCAAGTCGTACAGGGACATCAGCCCCAGCATTTT.

V usage is TRBV5-1 and J usage is TRBJ1-1; possible D gene TRBD1, 6 bases. Per the germline V gene, CDR1 is SGHRS and CDR2 is YFSETQ. The germline V and J ends were trimmed by 2 bases and 8 bases, with 10 bases remaining between them. This CDR3 has 12 amino acids. The CDR3 spells CASSFADREAFF. The CDR3 bases are TGCGCCAGCAGCTTTGCGGACAGAGAAGCTTTCTTT. Variable domain in full (rest from reference TRBV5-1 and TRBJ1-1): KAGVTQTPRYLIKTRGQQVTLSCSPISGHRSVSWYQQTPGQGLQFLFEYFSETQRNKGNFPGRFSGRQFSNSRSEMNVSTLELGDSALYLCASSFADREAFFGQGTRLTVV.

The CDR3 DNA reads TGTGCCATCAGTGACCCGAGCGGGGGCCTAGGTAATGAGCAGTTCTTC. It translates to CAISDPSGGLGNEQFF. The V gene is TRBV10-3, the J gene TRBJ2-1; TRBD2 aligns across 8 bases. The CDR3 spans 16 residues. J gave up 7 bases and V 3 bases, and 11 bases lay outside the gene matches. CDR1 and CDR2 from the germline V gene are ENHRY and SYGVKD.

The V and J genes are TRBV5-1 and TRBJ2-3, with D perhaps TRBD2 (6 bases). This CDR3 comprises 14 residues. CDR1 and CDR2 from the germline V gene are SGHRS and YFSETQ. CDR3 loop: CVRDSRVSTDTQYF. The CDR3 nucleotides read TGCGTAAGGGACTCTCGTGTCAGCACAGATACGCAGTATTTT.

V gene TRBV18 combines with J gene TRBJ2-3, with TRBD2 identical over 11 bases. This CDR3 is built from 18 residues. CDR1 KGHSH and CDR2 LQKENI come from the germline V gene. V shed 2 bases and J 4 bases; nucleotides not matched to a gene: 11. The CDR3 DNA reads TGTGCCAGCTCACCAAGCGGACTAGCGGGTCCCACCCCAGATACGCAGTATTTT. This encodes CASSPSGLAGPTPDTQYF.

The gene calls are TRBV2 and TRBJ2-7; D is perhaps TRBD2 (6 bases). V gave up 1 base and J gave up 1 base, with 17 bases separating them. From germline, CDR1 is SNHLY and CDR2 FYNNEI. This CDR3 is built from 17 residues. The CDR3 region has the DNA TGTGCCAGCAGTGAAGAGGCCCCGGGGGTTTCATCCTACGAGCAGTACTTC. Translated: CASSEEAPGVSSYEQYF.

In its sample, this clone was seen a few times. This chain links TRBV6-4 with TRBJ1-1, with D unclear. V was trimmed by 2 bases and J by 0 bases, leaving 7 bases between them. This CDR3 has 14 amino acids. Germline V gives CDR1 MRHNA, CDR2 SNTAGT. The CDR3 spells CASSDTPMNTEAFF. As DNA, the CDR3 is TGTGCCAGCAGTGACACACCAATGAACACTGAAGCTTTCTTT.

The chain is built from TRBV2 and TRBJ2-7; 11 bases match TRBD2. The germline gives CDR1 SNHLY, CDR2 FYNNEI. J lost 2 bases, V lost 6 bases, and 6 bases had no gene match. The CDR3 has 15 residues. Here the CDR3 DNA reads TGTGCCAGCAGCAACCTAGCGGGGGGAACCTACGAGCAGTACTTC. Translating gives CASSNLAGGTYEQYF.

The chain has TRBV2 and TRBJ1-5, with D perhaps TRBD1 (6 bases). Germline-derived CDR1 and CDR2 are SNHLY and FYNNEI. The CDR3 contains 14 residues. V lost 9 bases and J lost 0, with 12 bases in between. The CDR3 is CASNREFSNQPQHF. The CDR3 DNA sequence: TGTGCCAGTAACAGGGAATTTAGCAATCAGCCCCAGCATTTT.

The rearrangement joins TRBV19 to TRBJ1-1; the D gene is possibly TRBD1 (5 bases). The CDR3 has 16 residues. V shed 7 bases and J shed 0 bases, with 18 bases lying between them. Germline V CDR1 and CDR2: LNHDA, SQIVND (reference sequence). The CDR3 region has the DNA TGTGCCAGTACCAGAATCGCGGACACAGTGAACACTGAAGCTTTCTTT. It codes for CASTRIADTVNTEAFF.

This rearrangement joins TRBV5-1 to TRBJ1-3; the D is unclear. This CDR3 spans 16 amino acids. Germline-derived CDR1 and CDR2 are SGHRS and YFSETQ. The V end lost 1 base, the J end lost 0 bases, and 11 bases lay between the germline ends. In DNA, the CDR3 is TGCGCCAGCAGCTTGACTACCGCTACCTCTGGAAACACCATATATTTT. The encoded protein is CASSLTTATSGNTIYF.

This clone was seen just once. CDR3 sequence reads: CASSDAGLGNTIYF. In DNA, the CDR3 is TGTGCCAGCAGTGATGCAGGGTTAGGAAACACCATATATTTT. The chain is built from TRBV6-1 and TRBJ1-3; D perhaps matches TRBD1 (5 bases). The germline V gene encodes CDR1 MNHNS and CDR2 SASEGT. The V end lost 3 bases, the J end lost 4 bases, and 10 bases lay between the germline ends. CDR3 length equals 14 residues.

V is TRBV9 and J is TRBJ1-2; D possibly corresponds to TRBD1 (5 bases). This CDR3 comprises 13 residues. Trimming removed 1 base at V and 7 bases at J, with 11 bases between. Germline V gene sequence: CDR1 SGDLS, CDR2 YYNGEE. CDR3: CASSVPPGGGYTF. CDR3 coding DNA: TGTGCCAGCAGCGTACCCCCGGGGGGTGGCTACACCTTC.

This chain joins TRBV14 and TRBJ2-1; TRBD2 aligns across 9 bases. V lost 0 bases and J lost 4; bases outside the gene matches: 7. CDR3 length: 17 amino acids. From germline, CDR1 is SGHDN and CDR2 FVKESK. The CDR3 sequence: CASSQEIAGVWYNEQFF. In DNA, the CDR3 is TGTGCCAGCAGCCAAGAGATAGCGGGAGTATGGTACAATGAGCAGTTCTTC.

The chain combines TRBV5-6 with TRBJ2-1; TRBD2 matches at 10 bases. The V gene's germline CDR1 is SGHDT and CDR2 YYEEEE. This CDR3 contains 18 residues. Unmatched junction bases numbered 13, after V lost 1 base and J lost 6 bases. The CDR3 protein is CASSLQISAGGVSNEQFF. CDR3 coding DNA: TGTGCCAGCAGCTTGCAAATTTCAGCGGGAGGGGTCAGCAATGAGCAGTTCTTC.

The chain couples TRBV5-1 to TRBJ2-5, with 7 positions matching TRBD1. The CDR3 spans 14 residues. The V gene end was trimmed by 5 bases and the J gene end by 5 bases; junction bases not matched to a gene: 9. The germline V gene has CDR1 SGHRS and CDR2 YFSETQ. Here the CDR3 DNA reads TGCGCCAGCAGATCCCTGGGACAGACGGAGACCCAGTACTTC. Translation gives CASRSLGQTETQYF.

The V call is TRBV5-4, the J call TRBJ2-4; D perhaps matches TRBD2 (7 bases). Trimming left V 9 bases short and J 3 bases short, with 22 bases between. There are 16 residues in the CDR3. The germline V gene encodes CDR1 SGHNT and CDR2 YYREEE (reference sequence). The CDR3 DNA follows: TGTGCCAACCCCTCGGAGGGGGGGGGCGGCAAAAACATTCAGTACTTC. Encoded protein: CANPSEGGGGKNIQYF.

The genes are TRBV7-9 and TRBJ1-5; D gene unclear. The germline V gene has CDR1 SEHNR and CDR2 FQNEAQ (reference sequence). The CDR3 is 16 residues long. V was shortened by 1 base and J by 2 bases, with 12 bases between the two germline ends. DNA for the CDR3: TGTGCCAGCAGCTTAGGAGTTAGTAGCGGCAATCAGCCCCAGCATTTT. This sequence encodes CASSLGVSSGNQPQHF.

This clone is a singleton in its sample. The chain combines TRBV28 with TRBJ2-6; 8 bases line up with TRBD1. The CDR3 consists of 17 residues. J was trimmed by 3 bases and V by 6 bases; bases with no gene match: 10. The germline gives CDR1 MDHEN, CDR2 SYDVKM. In DNA, the CDR3 is TGTGCCAGCAGACCAGGACAGGGAGGCCTTGGGGCCAACGTCCTGACTTTC. Residues: CASRPGQGGLGANVLTF.

V gene TRBV28 combines with J gene TRBJ2-7; 7 bases fit TRBD1. Looked up from germline, CDR1 is MDHEN and CDR2 is SYDVKM. After removal of 8 bases from V and 6 bases from J, the junction contained 7 bases not matched to a gene. The CDR3 extends over 12 amino acids. The DNA for the CDR3 is TGTGCCAGCTCCGACAGGGTTACCGAGCAGTACTTC. Its protein is CASSDRVTEQYF.

This sequence joins TRBV19 and TRBJ1-4; 11 bases map to TRBD1. This CDR3 region has 15 residues. The J segment lost 7 bases and the V segment lost 4 bases, leaving 5 bases of the junction unmatched. Per the germline V gene, CDR1 is LNHDA and CDR2 is SQIVND (reference sequence). CDR3 amino acids: CASSTGDRGSEKLFF. CDR3 nucleotide sequence: TGTGCCAGTAGTACCGGGGACAGGGGGAGTGAAAAACTGTTTTTT.

V and J are TRBV15 and TRBJ2-1, with D possibly being TRBD2 (5 bases). The CDR3 consists of 13 residues. CDR1 and CDR2 from the germline V gene are LNHNV and YYDKDF (reference sequence). V was pared by 6 bases and J by 9 bases, with 15 bases between. The CDR3 region is CATSPGLSSEQFF. DNA for the CDR3: TGTGCCACCAGTCCCGGACTCTCTTCTGAGCAGTTCTTC. Full variable domain (rest looked up from reference TRBV15 and TRBJ2-1): DAMVIQNPRYQVTQFGKPVTLSCSQTLNHNVMYWYQQKSSQAPKLLFHYYDKDFNNEADTPDNFQSRRPNTSFCFLDIRSPGLGDTAMYLCATSPGLSSEQFFGPGTRLTVL.

The rearrangement uses TRBV7-8 and TRBJ2-7; D gene ambiguous. The V end was cut by 5 bases, the J end by 1 base, with 15 bases between. Per germline, CDR1 SGHVS and CDR2 FQNEAQ. The CDR3 consists of 15 residues. The CDR3 nucleotides read TGTGCCAGCAGCCCTCGCGTCTCCTCATCCTACGAGCAGTACTTC. This encodes CASSPRVSSSYEQYF.

This clone was observed once. The chain is built from TRBV4-1 and TRBJ2-2, with 11 bases that match TRBD1. Trimming cost V 4 bases and J 4 bases; bases outside gene matches: 14. The CDR3 sequence is 19 residues long. CDR1 is MGHRA, CDR2 YSYEKL, per germline. The CDR3 loop is CASSRLGGSGQGVTGELFF. CDR3 bases: TGCGCCAGCAGCCGACTCGGAGGGTCGGGACAGGGGGTCACCGGGGAGCTGTTTTTT.

The V and J genes are TRBV18 and TRBJ2-7; 7 bases fit TRBD1. CDR1 KGHSH and CDR2 LQKENI come from the germline V gene. The length of the CDR3 is 14 residues. V lost 4 bases and J lost 2; bases outside the gene matches: 5. CDR3 protein: CASSQGAQTYEQYF. In DNA form, the CDR3 reads TGTGCCAGCTCACAGGGGGCGCAGACCTACGAGCAGTACTTC.